This T cell receptor beta chain was captured in a study of T cell repertoires in cytomegalovirus infection. Notes on the study in general: The study found HLA-C-restricted CMV-specific TCR beta clonotypes dominating the ex vivo response.

Remarks on this clonotype: Its antigen is currently unknown.

The CDR3 spans 12 residues. V lost 0 bases and J 9 bases, leaving 11 bases between the germline ends. CDR1 is SQVTM and CDR2 is ANQGSEA in the germline V gene. TCRdb passed the reads through MiXCR, listing each CDR3 protein once. The sample carries some 180,000 distinct CDR3 sequences, about 18% recorded once. The gene calls are TRBV29-1 and TRBJ2-5, with D unclear. The clonotype originates from a human donor in good health (CMV status not recorded). Some clones in this sample may be carry-over from other donors' samples. Sequencing input: CD8+ T cells from PBMCs. CDR3 nucleotide sequence: TGCAGCGTTGAAGATAATAACCGGGCCCAGTACTTC. Amino acids: CSVEDNNRAQYF.